This is a list of T cell receptor beta chains from one sample in a study of OX40 agonist ivuxolimab in advanced cancers. Clones were sequenced by immunoSEQ multiplex PCR, and TCRdb holds only the in-frame ones, with some missing. The sample carries approximately 15,000 clones, about three quarters recorded once. The sample in question was CD4+ or CD8+ T cells sorted from blood, obtained in a trial of the OX40 agonist ivuxolimab. The receptors here all came from an adult with an advanced solid tumor such as melanoma, head and neck, liver or kidney cancer. CDR3s include the opening cysteine and the closing phenylalanine or tryptophan. A D gene is named only where the DNA matches it firmly. Some rows have no size entry. The others give once, few or many, or a class for an expanded clone.

>.|TRBJ1-5|13|.|TRBV5-6
CASSLVLGQPQHF
TGTGCCAGCAGCTTGGTCCTGGGGCAGCCCCAGCATTTT
>.|TRBJ1-2|13|.|TRBV7-9
CASSPGTFYGYTF
TGTGCCAGCAGCCCCGGGACCTTCTATGGCTACACCTTC
>.|TRBJ2-1|15|.|TRBV6-1
CASSEPGGKGNEQFF
TGTGCCAGCAGTGAGCCCGGCGGTAAGGGGAATGAGCAGTTCTTC
>.|TRBJ2-1|11|.|TRBV29-1
CSVLGQPEQFF
TGCAGCGTCCTCGGCCAGCCGGAGCAGTTCTTC
>.|TRBJ1-1|12|.|TRBV30
CAWTGMNTEAFF
TGTGCCTGGACAGGAATGAACACTGAAGCTTTCTTT
>TRBD2|TRBJ2-7|15|.|TRBV14
CASSHFLTSAGEQYF
TGTGCCAGCAGCCACTTTCTAACTAGCGCGGGGGAGCAGTACTTC
>.|TRBJ2-3|14|.|TRBV6-1
CASSDYHGTDTQYF
TGTGCCAGCAGCGACTACCATGGCACAGATACGCAGTATTTT
>TRBD2|TRBJ2-1|17|.|TRBV11-1
CASSLLMGGLARNEQFF
TGTGCCAGCAGCCTCCTGATGGGGGGACTAGCTCGGAATGAGCAGTTCTTC
>.|TRBJ2-7|13|.|TRBV15
CATSSGTSYEQYF
TGTGCCACCAGCAGTGGAACGTCCTACGAGCAGTACTTC
>.|TRBJ2-2|13|few|TRBV7-8
CASSPDHTGELFF
TGTGCCAGCAGCCCAGATCACACCGGGGAGCTGTTTTTT
>.|TRBJ2-5|14|.|TRBV11-3
CASSPSEHQGTQYF
TGTGCCAGCAGCCCGAGCGAACACCAAGGGACCCAGTACTTC
>TRBD2|TRBJ2-1|14|.|TRBV7-9
CATDTSGPPHEQFF
TGTGCCACAGACACTAGCGGGCCACCCCATGAGCAGTTCTTC
>.|TRBJ2-1|14|.|TRBV9
CASSAFEPPNEQFF
TGTGCCAGCAGCGCCTTCGAGCCCCCGAATGAGCAGTTCTTC
>.|TRBJ2-1|14|.|TRBV7-9
CASSLARGRDEQFF
TGTGCCAGCAGCTTAGCCCGGGGTAGGGATGAGCAGTTCTTC
>TRBD2|TRBJ2-1|15|once|TRBV5-4
CASSPLAGSYNEQFF
TGTGCCAGCAGCCCACTAGCGGGCTCCTACAATGAGCAGTTCTTC
>TRBD2|TRBJ2-1|14|.|TRBV10-2
CASSEGGGDNEQFF
TGCGCCAGCAGTGAGGGCGGGGGGGACAATGAGCAGTTCTTC
>.|TRBJ1-4|16|few|TRBV5-1
CASSLYEGGFNEKLFF
TGCGCCAGCAGCTTGTATGAGGGGGGATTTAATGAAAAACTGTTTTTT
>TRBD1|TRBJ2-3|14|.|TRBV9
CASSLTGGTDTQYF
TGTGCCAGCAGCTTGACAGGGGGCACAGATACGCAGTATTTT
>.|TRBJ2-2|12|.|TRBV6-1
CASSVGSGELFF
TGTGCCAGCAGTGTGGGGTCCGGGGAGCTGTTTTTT
>.|TRBJ2-1|14|.|TRBV15
CATSPLREENEQFF
TGTGCCACCAGTCCTTTAAGGGAGGAGAATGAGCAGTTCTTC
>.|TRBJ2-3|13|medium-sized|TRBV6-5
CASSYSRPDTQYF
TGTGCCAGCAGTTACTCGCGGCCAGATACGCAGTATTTT
>TRBD2|TRBJ2-1|16|.|TRBV7-9
CASSPGAGGGYNEQFF
TGTGCCAGCAGCCCCGGGGCGGGAGGGGGCTACAATGAGCAGTTCTTC
>TRBD2|TRBJ2-1|17|few|TRBV7-3
CASSFLTGLAGYNEQFF
TGTGCCAGCAGCTTTCTCACCGGACTAGCGGGGTACAATGAGCAGTTCTTC
>TRBD1|TRBJ1-3|15|.|TRBV7-2
CASRSTGGVGNTIYF
TGTGCCAGCAGATCCACAGGGGGCGTAGGAAACACCATATATTTT
>.|TRBJ2-7|15|.|TRBV11-3
CASSQRGEYLYEQYF
TGTGCCAGCAGCCAGAGGGGGGAGTATCTCTACGAGCAGTACTTC
>TRBD1|TRBJ1-1|14|few|TRBV29-1
CSVGDRGLGTEAFF
TGCAGCGTTGGAGACAGGGGGCTCGGCACTGAAGCTTTCTTT
>.|TRBJ2-7|13|.|TRBV6-5
CASSYLIQGEQYF
TGTGCCAGCAGTTACCTAATACAAGGCGAGCAGTACTTC
>.|TRBJ2-1|11|.|TRBV11-3
CASSLSNEQFF
TGTGCCAGCAGTCTGTCCAATGAGCAGTTCTTC
>.|TRBJ1-5|12|.|TRBV6-1
CASSGGEKPQHF
TGTGCCAGCAGTGGAGGGGAAAAGCCCCAGCATTTT
>.|TRBJ2-5|16|once|TRBV4-1
CASSQDPEGVGETQYF
TGCGCCAGCAGCCAAGATCCGGAGGGGGTAGGAGAGACCCAGTACTTC
>.|TRBJ2-1|13|.|TRBV7-7
CASSFGQHNEQFF
TGTGCTAGCAGCTTCGGACAACACAATGAGCAGTTCTTC
>.|TRBJ1-1|15|.|TRBV27
CASRLWPSDNTEAFF
TGTGCCAGCCGACTTTGGCCCAGTGACAACACTGAAGCTTTCTTT
>.|TRBJ2-1|12|.|TRBV4-1
CASSQANNEQFF
TGCGCCAGCAGCCAAGCAAACAATGAGCAGTTCTTC
>TRBD1|TRBJ1-1|12|.|TRBV19
CASLRGFTEAFF
TGTGCCAGCCTCAGGGGGTTCACTGAAGCTTTCTTT
>.|TRBJ2-7|12|few|TRBV6-1
CASSARDQVQYF
TGTGCCAGCAGTGCCCGGGACCAAGTGCAGTACTTC
>TRBD1|TRBJ1-1|16|few|TRBV7-9
CASSLAGTGVNTEAFF
TGTGCCAGCAGCTTAGCCGGGACAGGCGTGAACACTGAAGCTTTCTTT
>.|TRBJ1-5|20|medium-sized|TRBV19
CASSQDIVVGPVYSNQPQHF
TGTGCCAGTAGCCAAGATATCGTGGTGGGGCCAGTGTATAGCAATCAGCCCCAGCATTTT
>.|TRBJ1-1|17|.|TRBV28
CASSLFRTGSLNTEAFF
TGTGCCAGCAGTTTATTCAGAACAGGGAGCCTTAACACTGAAGCTTTCTTT
>TRBD2|TRBJ2-3|14|.|TRBV27
CASRLAGSTDTQYF
TGTGCCAGCAGGCTAGCGGGAAGCACAGATACGCAGTATTTT
>TRBD2|TRBJ2-1|17|.|TRBV19
CASSSKLAGESYNEQFF
TGTGCCAGTAGTAGCAAACTAGCGGGGGAATCCTACAATGAGCAGTTCTTC
>.|TRBJ2-3|16|.|TRBV7-6
CASSSFRASSTDTQYF
TGTGCCAGCAGCTCATTCAGGGCGTCTAGCACAGATACGCAGTATTTT
>TRBD2|TRBJ2-1|18|.|TRBV27
CASSLSGLAGSSYNEQFF
TGTGCCAGCAGTTTATCGGGACTAGCGGGTAGCTCCTACAATGAGCAGTTCTTC
>.|TRBJ2-7|14|.|TRBV7-9
CASSLPGTPREQYF
TGTGCCAGCAGCTTACCCGGGACCCCCCGCGAGCAGTACTTC
>TRBD1|TRBJ2-7|14|medium-sized|TRBV2
CASSEPGQNYEQYF
TGTGCCAGCAGTGAACCGGGACAGAACTACGAGCAGTACTTC
>TRBD1|TRBJ2-1|15|.|TRBV2
CASSGAGQGWYEQFF
TGTGCCAGCAGCGGGGCGGGACAGGGATGGTATGAGCAGTTCTTC
>TRBD2|TRBJ2-5|16|.|TRBV9
CASSAPGLAGEETQYF
TGTGCCAGCAGCGCCCCGGGACTAGCGGGAGAAGAGACCCAGTACTTC
>.|TRBJ2-5|14|many|TRBV5-4
CASSISGVGETQYF
TGTGCCAGCAGCATATCCGGAGTGGGAGAGACCCAGTACTTC
>.|TRBJ1-5|15|.|TRBV27
CASANGGLGNQPQHF
TGTGCCAGCGCCAACGGGGGGCTTGGCAATCAGCCCCAGCATTTT